This T cell receptor (beta chain) was profiled in a study of blood T cell repertoires in COVID-19. The repertoire was sequenced with immunoSEQ multiplex PCR; TCRdb's copy has only in-frame clones and lacks some. The sample yields about 200,000 clones, about 93% seen once. Germline V gene lookup returns CDR1 MGHRA and CDR2 YSYEKL. After removal of 0 bases from V and 2 bases from J, the junction contained 8 bases not matched to a gene. This CDR3 region has 17 residues. The sequenced material came from peripheral blood. V is TRBV4-1 and J is TRBJ2-3, with 7 bases matching TRBD2. The TCR comes from a man aged 55 to 70 with COVID-19, enrolled during active disease. The CDR3 reads CASSQDPGGGNTDTQYF. In nucleotides, the CDR3 is TGCGCCAGCAGCCAAGATCCGGGCGGGGGAAACACAGATACGCAGTATTTT.